A selection of T cell receptor beta chains follows, all from one sample in a study of T cell changes during pregnancy in multiple sclerosis. Produced via immunoSEQ multiplex PCR; TCRdb's table is partial and in-frame only. This sample has about 60,000 clones, with 91% found just once. The material was CD4+ T cells from peripheral blood mononuclear cells, obtained in the first trimester of pregnancy. These receptor sequences come from a female donor with multiple sclerosis, enrolled in a pregnancy study. Each CDR3 is given with its conserved first and last residue. Fields, in order: V gene, J gene, CDR3 protein.

>TRBV10-3|TRBJ1-2
CAISDFPEYTF
>TRBV5-6|TRBJ1-2
CASSPGQGVYGYTF
>TRBV10-3|TRBJ2-3
CAMGVAGVDTQYF
>TRBV7-6|TRBJ1-1
CASSQGQMNTEAFF
>TRBV14|TRBJ2-7
CASSQWGLAGSSYEQYF
>TRBV11-2|TRBJ2-2
CASSSTGFRNTGELFF
>TRBV11-1|TRBJ2-5
CASSRVGQGLKETQYF
>TRBV19|TRBJ2-5
CASSGRQGREETQYF
>TRBV7-2|TRBJ2-1
CASSLDGVESREQFF
>TRBV7-9|TRBJ1-4
CASSPRSLGEKLFF
>TRBV6-1|TRBJ2-7
CASSASSGGTSYEQYF
>TRBV2|TRBJ2-4
CASSEGSRGIQYF
>TRBV6-1|TRBJ2-7
CASSISSQGKGEQYF
>TRBV25-1|TRBJ2-1
CASSELGGNEQFF
>TRBV19|TRBJ2-1
CASSPSGGVYNEQFF
>TRBV11-2|TRBJ2-1
CASSLVTGSSYNEQFF
>TRBV18|TRBJ1-6
CASSPPHRASPLHF
>TRBV21-1|TRBJ1-5
CASSSWPRASNQPQHF
>TRBV7-9|TRBJ1-5
CASSLDGAGNQPQHF
>TRBV7-9|TRBJ1-2
CASSSRQAVNYGYTF
>TRBV9|TRBJ1-4
CASSVGGQGREKLFF
>TRBV6-5|TRBJ2-7
CASSYSTLAGSYEQYF
>TRBV5-8|TRBJ2-7
CASSRLVRTVDPYEQYF
>TRBV5-8|TRBJ2-3
CASSPRAFLAGGPGTDTQYF
>TRBV6-5|TRBJ1-1
CASSYSQGSGNTEAFF
>TRBV9|TRBJ2-2
CASSADIQVGELFF
>TRBV7-6|TRBJ1-2
CASSPRGDGYTF
>TRBV6-5|TRBJ2-7
CASSYTGVYEQYF
>TRBV9|TRBJ1-5
CASSVDWRASNQPQHF
>TRBV6-5|TRBJ1-1
CASSYYGQGNTEAFF
>TRBV4-3|TRBJ2-7
CASSQEGRGPYEQYF
>TRBV6-4|TRBJ1-2
CASRQGLGYGYTF